This is a list of T cell receptor beta chains from one sample in a study of T cells in Graves' hyperthyroidism and ophthalmopathy. TCRdb reanalysed the multiplex PCR reads using MiXCR and keeps one entry per CDR3 protein. The repertoire holds nearly 600,000 distinct CDR3 sequences, with approximately 15% as singletons. The material sequenced was blood. Source of these receptors: a woman in her twenties or thirties with Graves' hyperthyroidism that later progressed to Graves' ophthalmopathy. CDR3s include the opening cysteine and the closing phenylalanine or tryptophan. The order of the fields is clone size, D gene, V gene, J gene, CDR3 DNA, CDR3 protein. The D gene is left open where the match is weak. Size tells how often a clone was seen (once, few, many) or the class of an expanded clone, and some rows leave it out.

>NA|TRBD1|TRBV7-9|TRBJ2-2
TGTGCCAGCAGCTTAAACCCATTACAGGGGGCCCTGAACACCGGGGAGCTGTTTTTT
CASSLNPLQGALNTGELFF
>many|TRBD1|TRBV28|TRBJ2-2
TGTGCCAGCACCTACACGAAACAGGGGGCCCTCGCCGGGGAGCTGTTTTTT
CASTYTKQGALAGELFF
>many|NA|TRBV7-9|TRBJ1-1
TGTGCCGGGTTTTACGTTTGGGACACTGAAGCTTTCTTT
CAGFYVWDTEAFF
>many|NA|TRBV6-5|TRBJ2-5
TGTGCCAGCAGTTACAGGGGGCGGGATGTAGAGACCCAGTACTTC
CASSYRGRDVETQYF
>NA|NA|TRBV12-3/TRBV12-4|TRBJ2-2
TGTGCCAGCAGTTTAGCGAAGGGATCCTATGGAGGATTTTTT
CASSLAKGSYGGFF
>few|TRBD2|TRBV27|TRBJ2-7
TGTGCCAGCAGTCCGTCTGAGACTAGCCCGCAGGAGTACTTC
CASSPSETSPQEYF
>many|NA|TRBV28|TRBJ2-5
TGTGCCAGCAGTTTCTCAATATCACAGGGACTGGAGACCCAGTACTTC
CASSFSISQGLETQYF
>many|NA|TRBV6-6|TRBJ1-1
TGTGCCAGCAGTTACGGGAAGGAATTACGACCTGAAGCTTTCTTT
CASSYGKELRPEAFF
>many|NA|TRBV2|TRBJ1-5
TGTGCCAGCAGTGAGCAATCTAGCAATCAGCCCCAGCATTTT
CASSEQSSNQPQHF
>few|NA|TRBV18|TRBJ1-5
TGTGCCAGCTCACCCCAGGGAGAGAGCAATCAGCCCCAGCATTTT
CASSPQGESNQPQHF
>many|TRBD1|TRBV3-1|TRBJ1-4
TGTGCCAGCAGCCTGACAGGGTCTAATGAAAAACTGTTTTTT
CASSLTGSNEKLFF
>many|NA|TRBV7-9|TRBJ2-2
TGTGCCAGCAGTTTAGTAACGAACACCGGGGAGCTGTTTTTT
CASSLVTNTGELFF
>many|TRBD2|TRBV28|TRBJ2-7
TGTGCCAGCAGTCCATCCGGGACTAGCCACGAGCAGTACTTC
CASSPSGTSHEQYF
>NA|NA|TRBV5-5|TRBJ2-2
TGTGCCAGCAGCATTGGGACGAGCACGTCCGGGGAGCTGTTTTTT
CASSIGTSTSGELFF
>many|NA|TRBV30|TRBJ2-2
TGTGCCTGGAGTGTAGGAGGTCGGGAGCTGTTTTTT
CAWSVGGRELFF
>few|TRBD2|TRBV6-1|TRBJ2-3
TGTGCCAGCAGGCTAGCGGGGTCAAACACAGATACGCAGTATTTT
CASRLAGSNTDTQYF
>many|NA|TRBV11-3|TRBJ2-1
TGTGCCAGCAGCTTAGGGGTAGGGGGGGCGATATACAATGAGCAGTTCTTC
CASSLGVGGAIYNEQFF
>many|NA|TRBV12-3/TRBV12-4|TRBJ1-2
TGTGCCAGCAGGTTGGGTAGAGGGGGGGCCTTGGGATATGGCTACACCTTC
CASRLGRGGALGYGYTF
>many|TRBD1|TRBV4-2|TRBJ2-1
TGTGCCAGCAGCCAAGGACAGGGGGCGAGGAATGAGCAGTTCTTC
CASSQGQGARNEQFF
>many|NA|TRBV19|TRBJ2-3
TGTGCCAGTAGTTGGAAAGGTGGCACAGATACGCAGTATTTT
CASSWKGGTDTQYF
>many|TRBD1|TRBV29-1|TRBJ2-1
TGCAGCGTTCTTTCCCCCCAAGACAGGGGTTCCTACAATGAGCAGTTCTTC
CSVLSPQDRGSYNEQFF
>many|NA|TRBV19|TRBJ2-5
TGTGCCTCTGTTTCCTATCAGGGGACCCAGTACTTC
CASVSYQGTQYF
>few|NA|TRBV7-9|TRBJ1-1
TGTGCCAGCATCCAGGGGTCCGGAGGGTCTATTGTCAACACTGAAGCTTTCTTT
CASIQGSGGSIVNTEAFF
>many|NA|TRBV19|TRBJ2-1
TGTGCCAGTAGTATTTCCGTACAGTACAATGAGCAGTTCTTC
CASSISVQYNEQFF
>many|NA|TRBV3-1|TRBJ1-4
TGTGCCAGCAGGCGGACAGAAAATGAAAAACTGTTTTTT
CASRRTENEKLFF
>few|NA|TRBV5-8|TRBJ2-1
TGTGCCAGCAGCTTAATGGGGGCGGGAGTGGGGAATGAGCAGTTCTTC
CASSLMGAGVGNEQFF
>many|TRBD2|TRBV29-1|TRBJ2-1
TGCAGCGTTGCGGCTAGCGGCGGATACAATGAGCAGTTCTTC
CSVAASGGYNEQFF